The source of this T cell receptor beta chain is a study of identical twins. Germline V lookup: CDR1 MNHNS, CDR2 SASEGT. CDR3 size: 13 residues. Trimming at V came to 4 bases and at J to 10 bases, leaving 5 bases not matched to a gene. Study observations and caveats: Models, which agreed with sharing between unrelated individuals, nonetheless underestimated the out-of-frame TCR alpha sharing seen in monozygotic twins. Memory repertoires showed no such pattern, whereas abundant cord blood beta clonotypes carried fewer insertions. Zero-insertion findings could be partly confounded by invariant cells (MAIT and iNKT cells).

Via MiXCR, TCRdb re-called the 5' RACE reads, giving one row per CDR3 protein. Of about 300,000 distinct CDR3 sequences in the sample, about 12% are singletons; the top ten hold more than 6%. About this clonotype: Its specificity is unknown.

These data were also filed under a second study, of yellow fever vaccine responses in identical twins.

The specimen was CD8+ T cells sorted from blood. The V and J genes are TRBV6-1 and TRBJ2-1, with 9 bases aligning to TRBD2. This clonotype was sampled from a woman aged 18-30 years in good health. The CDR3 DNA reads as TGTGCCAGCAGTGTGGGACTAGCACGGGAGCAGTTCTTC. Encoded protein: CASSVGLAREQFF.